A single sample is the source of the 28 T cell receptor beta chains below, sequenced in a study of T-cell reconstitution after alpha-beta-depleted transplantation in children. It was with unique molecular identifiers that the TCRbeta library was prepared. Using its own MiXCR run on the PCR reads, TCRdb lists one record per CDR3 protein. The sample yields 500,000 to 750,000 distinct CDR3 sequences, over 25% seen once. Sequences were derived from PBMCs, sampled before TCRalphabeta/CD19-depleted stem cell transplant. The receptors originated from a boy under two years old with Wiskott-Aldrich syndrome, due to receive a stem cell transplant.

This chain connects TRBV7-2 to TRBJ2-1, with unresolved D. The germline V gene has CDR1 SGHTA and CDR2 FQGNSA. CDR3 size: 14 residues. The ends were cut back, 0 bases at V and 4 bases at J, with 7 bases in the middle. CDR3 sequence reads: CASSLAGMYNEQFF. The CDR3 DNA is TGTGCCAGCAGCTTAGCAGGGATGTACAATGAGCAGTTCTTC.

This chain uses TRBV12-3 or TRBV12-4 with TRBJ2-5, with a possible D match to TRBD2 (6 bases). This CDR3 comprises 14 residues. The V end lost 4 bases, the J end lost 9 bases, and 18 bases lay between the germline ends. The CDR3 DNA follows: TGTGCCAGCAGTTCAGCGGGTCAAATGGGGTCCCAGTACTTC. Protein product: CASSSAGQMGSQYF.

This clonotype was counted a few times. The CDR3 here is CASSFGNEGIYF. DNA of the CDR3: TGCGCCAGCAGCTTCGGTAACGAGGGTATCTACTTC. The chain is built from TRBV5-1 and TRBJ2-7; a weak D match, TRBD2 (5 bases). The CDR3 extends over 12 amino acids. V gave up 2 bases and J gave up 13 bases, with 16 bases separating them. Germline V CDR1 and CDR2: SGHRS, YFSETQ.

The CDR3 nucleotides are TGTGCCAGCAGTGAATTTAGGACAGGGAGTCGCACTGAAGCTTTCTTT. This encodes CASSEFRTGSRTEAFF. This chain connects TRBV6-1 to TRBJ1-1; 8 positions agree with TRBD1. There are 16 residues in the CDR3. CDR1 and CDR2 from the germline V gene are MNHNS and SASEGT. Trimming took 2 bases from V and 4 from J; bases not matched to a gene: 9.

This clonotype came up a few times. V and J are TRBV5-1 and TRBJ2-1; 10 positions match TRBD2. Germline assignment: CDR1 SGHRS and CDR2 YFSETQ. CDR3 size: 14 residues. Losses at the gene ends were 6 bases for V and 8 bases for J; bases not matched to a gene: 8. CDR3 DNA sequence: TGCGCCAGCACCGGGACTAGCGTGGGGGATGAGCAGTTCTTC. Translating gives CASTGTSVGDEQFF.

The V call is TRBV5-1, the J call TRBJ2-1; the D gene is possibly TRBD2 (7 bases). Germline-derived CDR1 and CDR2 are SGHRS and YFSETQ. The germline V and J ends were trimmed by 5 bases and 3 bases, with 18 bases remaining between them. The CDR3 contains 16 residues. CDR3 DNA sequence: TGCGCCAGCAGTGGGGGCGGGACTAACAACTACAATGAGCAGTTCTTC. This gives the protein CASSGGGTNNYNEQFF. Variable domain in full (rest from reference TRBV5-1 and TRBJ2-1): KAGVTQTPRYLIKTRGQQVTLSCSPISGHRSVSWYQQTPGQGLQFLFEYFSETQRNKGNFPGRFSGRQFSNSRSEMNVSTLELGDSALYLCASSGGGTNNYNEQFFGPGTRLTVL.

The chain links TRBV19 to TRBJ1-3, with D possibly being TRBD1 (5 bases). Germline V gene lookup returns CDR1 LNHDA and CDR2 SQIVND (reference sequence). The CDR3 contains 14 residues. Deletions cut 7 bases from V and 7 bases from J, with 17 bases between. CDR3 in amino acids: CASTRWGTKNTIYF. The CDR3 region has the DNA TGTGCCAGTACCCGGTGGGGGACGAAGAACACCATATATTTT.

This clonotype has only a few counts. The chain has TRBV20-1 and TRBJ2-5; D is unclear. Germline V gives CDR1 DFQATT, CDR2 SNEGSKA (reference sequence). Between the trimmed V and J ends, which lost 5 bases and 2 bases, there was a span of 3 bases. This CDR3 spans 10 amino acids. The CDR3 DNA reads as TGCAGTGCTTATCAAGAGACCCAGTACTTC. Protein sequence: CSAYQETQYF.

The CDR3 nucleotides read TGTGCCAGCAGTTACCGATCTTCAGGGGCCGAGCAGTACTTC. Translating it yields CASSYRSSGAEQYF. The genes are TRBV6-2 or TRBV6-3 and TRBJ2-7, with a weak D call TRBD1 (6 bases). Germline CDR1 MNHEY, CDR2 SVGEGT. V lost 2 bases and J 6 bases, leaving 14 bases between the germline ends. The CDR3 sequence is 14 residues long.

This clonotype came up a few times. J is TRBJ2-1 and V is TRBV5-1; D possibly corresponds to TRBD2 (5 bases). V dropped 0 bases and J dropped 6 bases, with 13 bases sitting between them. Germline assignment: CDR1 SGHRS and CDR2 YFSETQ. The CDR3 is 15 residues long. In nucleotides, the CDR3 is TGCGCCAGCAGCTTGGAACCTAGTGGACTCAATGAGCAGTTCTTC. Its translation: CASSLEPSGLNEQFF.

CDR3 sequence (DNA): TGCAGTGCGACAGACAGGGCGAAGCAGTACTTC. It translates to CSATDRAKQYF. V gene TRBV20-1 combines with J gene TRBJ2-7; 7 bases line up with TRBD1. Trimming removed 6 bases from V and 8 bases from J; junction bases left unmatched: 7. Germline lookup yields CDR1 DFQATT and CDR2 SNEGSKA (reference sequence). This CDR3 contains 11 residues.

This chain uses TRBV7-2 with TRBJ2-1, with a possible D match to TRBD2 (6 bases). Germline values: CDR1 SGHTA, CDR2 FQGNSA. Between the trimmed V and J ends, which lost 0 bases and 8 bases, there was a span of 17 bases. This CDR3 contains 16 residues. The CDR3 here is CASSLAGTPGPHEQFF. The CDR3, as DNA: TGTGCCAGCAGCTTAGCTGGGACTCCGGGGCCTCATGAGCAGTTCTTC. Full variable domain (rest looked up from reference TRBV7-2 and TRBJ2-1): GAGVSQSPSNKVTEKGKDVELRCDPISGHTALYWYRQSLGQGLEFLIYFQGNSAPDKSGLPSDRFSAERTGGSVSTLTIQRTQQEDSAVYLCASSLAGTPGPHEQFFGPGTRLTVL.

This clonotype appeared a few times. This chain uses TRBV5-1 with TRBJ2-1; D is uncertain. Germline loops: CDR1 SGHRS, CDR2 YFSETQ. There are 15 residues in the CDR3. Trimming shortened V by 2 bases and J by 0 bases, and 9 bases separated the two germline ends. The CDR3 DNA sequence: TGCGCCAGCAGCTTCGCGTTAAGCTCCTACAATGAGCAGTTCTTC. It codes for CASSFALSSYNEQFF.

In this sample, this clonotype turned up a few times. The rearrangement uses TRBV7-6 and TRBJ2-3, with a possible D match to TRBD2 (6 bases). V lost 0 bases and J 2 bases, leaving 12 bases between the germline ends. Germline CDR1 SGHVS, CDR2 FNYEAQ. The CDR3 sequence is 16 residues long. The CDR3 region is CASSLARGSPTDTQYF. CDR3 nucleotides: TGTGCCAGCAGCTTAGCGCGGGGTTCCCCCACAGATACGCAGTATTTT.

This clonotype was observed once. This chain joins TRBV20-1 and TRBJ2-1, with 16 bases that match TRBD2. This CDR3 has 15 residues. The germline gives CDR1 DFQATT, CDR2 SNEGSKA (reference sequence). V dropped 3 bases and J dropped 5; count of bases not matched to a gene: 1. CDR3 amino acids: CSARGTSGRDNEQFF. CDR3 sequence (DNA): TGCAGTGCTAGGGGGACTAGCGGGAGGGACAATGAGCAGTTCTTC.

This sequence joins TRBV7-2 and TRBJ2-7; 15 nucleotides agree with TRBD2. CDR1 and CDR2 (germline): SGHTA, FQGNSA. The CDR3 runs to 17 residues. The junction had 7 bases not matched to a gene; V was cut back by 5 bases and J by 2 bases. This chain's CDR3 is CASSQPGLAGGAYEQYF. Written as DNA, the CDR3 is TGTGCCAGCAGCCAACCGGGACTAGCGGGAGGCGCCTACGAGCAGTACTTC.

V is TRBV11-2 and J is TRBJ2-1; 8 bases map to TRBD1. Germline assignment: CDR1 SGHAT and CDR2 FQNNGV. V lost 3 bases, J lost 11 bases, and 12 bases stayed unmatched. There are 15 residues in the CDR3. The CDR3 is CASSFQETGVQQQFF. The CDR3 coding sequence is TGTGCCAGCAGCTTTCAAGAGACAGGGGTCCAGCAGCAGTTCTTC.

The V gene is TRBV20-1, the J gene TRBJ1-4; tentatively, D is TRBD1 (5 bases). The germline V gene has CDR1 DFQATT and CDR2 SNEGSKA (reference sequence). The CDR3 is 13 amino acids. Written as DNA, the CDR3 is TGCGTAGCTTGGGGGTCAACTAATGAAAAACTGTTTTTT. Its translation is CVAWGSTNEKLFF.

This clonotype was observed a few times. The chain has TRBV20-1 and TRBJ1-4; possibly TRBD1 for D (5 bases). Trimming took off 3 bases at V and 8 bases at J, with 13 bases between the two ends. The CDR3 contains 13 residues. Germline V lookup: CDR1 DFQATT, CDR2 SNEGSKA (reference sequence). CDR3 in amino acids: CSASRGEGEKLFF. The CDR3 coding sequence is TGCAGTGCTAGCCGGGGAGAGGGGGAAAAACTGTTTTTT.

The J gene is TRBJ2-7, the V gene TRBV20-1; D not resolved. The CDR3 extends over 13 amino acids. The germline gives CDR1 DFQATT, CDR2 SNEGSKA (reference sequence). V lost 3 bases, J lost 2 bases, and 11 bases lay in between. The chain's CDR3 is CSARSRVTYEQYF. CDR3 DNA: TGCAGTGCTAGGTCCCGGGTAACCTACGAGCAGTACTTC.

V is TRBV24-1 and J is TRBJ2-3, with 9 bases aligning to TRBD2. V was pared by 12 bases and J by 2 bases, with 5 bases of the junction left unmatched. The length of the CDR3 is 13 residues. The germline V gene has CDR1 KGHDR and CDR2 SFDVKD. DNA for the CDR3: TGTGCCGCCTCTAGCGGGGCCACAGATACGCAGTATTTT. Its translation is CAASSGATDTQYF.

This clonotype appeared a few times. The rearrangement links TRBV10-3 to TRBJ2-5; D gene uncertain. The V end was cut by 5 bases, the J end by 4 bases, with 8 bases between. This CDR3 region has 12 residues. The germline V gene encodes CDR1 ENHRY and CDR2 SYGVKD. The CDR3 spells CAISRTGETQYF. The CDR3 DNA follows: TGTGCCATCAGTCGGACGGGAGAGACCCAGTACTTC.

The V call is TRBV7-9, the J call TRBJ1-1; weak D call: TRBD1 (5 bases). Deletions cut 1 base from V and 4 bases from J, with 16 bases between. There are 16 residues in the CDR3. Germline CDR1 is SEHNR and CDR2 is FQNEAQ (reference sequence). The CDR3 nucleotides are TGTGCCAGCAGCTTAGGGGCGCGGGGGACGATCACTGAAGCTTTCTTT. Encoded protein: CASSLGARGTITEAFF.

The J gene is TRBJ2-2, the V gene TRBV5-1; 9 bases agree with TRBD2. Germline trimming cut 0 bases from V and 0 bases from J; bases unmatched to any gene: 0. CDR3 size: 16 residues. Germline V gene sequence: CDR1 SGHRS, CDR2 YFSETQ. CDR3 DNA: TGCGCCAGCAGCTTGGCTAGCGGGACGAACACCGGGGAGCTGTTTTTT. Amino acids: CASSLASGTNTGELFF.

This clonotype was seen a few times. The chain joins TRBV5-1 to TRBJ1-5; possibly TRBD1 for D (5 bases). CDR1 is SGHRS, CDR2 YFSETQ, per germline. V lost 0 bases and J 5 bases, leaving 9 bases between the germline ends. The CDR3 has 14 amino acids. The CDR3 reads CASSLGGADQPQHF. CDR3 DNA: TGCGCCAGCAGCTTGGGAGGGGCGGATCAGCCCCAGCATTTT.

The gene calls are TRBV12-3 or TRBV12-4 and TRBJ1-2, with 7 bases matching TRBD1. J lost 5 bases, V lost 5 bases, and 5 bases had no gene match. The CDR3 has 13 amino acids. For the CDR3, the DNA is TGTGCCAGCAGTCCCGACAGGGTATATGGCTACACCTTC. Residues: CASSPDRVYGYTF.

In this sample, this clonotype turned up a few times. The chain couples TRBV4-2 to TRBJ1-2, with a possible D match to TRBD1 (5 bases). The germline V gene has CDR1 LGHNA and CDR2 YNFKEQ. CDR3 length equals 16 residues. Trimming cost V 0 bases and J 4 bases, with 15 bases left between them. The CDR3 reads CASSQDLSGSGYGYTF. CDR3 DNA sequence: TGTGCCAGCAGCCAAGATCTGTCAGGGAGCGGCTATGGCTACACCTTC.

The chain joins TRBV18 to TRBJ2-1; D gene unclear. The CDR3 spans 17 residues. The V end lost 8 bases, the J end lost 0 bases, and 20 bases lay between the germline ends. Germline-derived CDR1 and CDR2 are KGHSH and LQKENI. The CDR3 spells CASSLYPESSSYNEQFF. In DNA form, the CDR3 reads TGTGCCAGCAGCCTTTACCCAGAGAGTAGCTCCTACAATGAGCAGTTCTTC. The full variable domain, rest sourced from reference TRBV18 and TRBJ2-1, is NAGVMQNPRHLVRRRGQEARLRCSPMKGHSHVYWYRQLPEEGLKFMVYLQKENIIDESGMPKERFSAEFPKEGPSILRIQQVVRGDSAAYFCASSLYPESSSYNEQFFGPGTRLTVL.